The rows below give T cell receptor beta chains drawn from one sample of a study of Graves' ophthalmopathy and Graves' hyperthyroidism. TCRdb itself ran the multiplex PCR reads through MiXCR, one entry per CDR3 protein. This sample carries a few hundred thousand distinct CDR3 sequences, approximately 20% of them seen once, and the ten largest clones take about 1.6%. The sample taken for sequencing was peripheral blood. The receptors here all came from a woman aged 18-30 years with Graves' ophthalmopathy. The CDR3 runs from the conserved cysteine through the conserved F or W. Fields, in order: J gene, clone size, V gene, D gene, CDR3 DNA, CDR3 protein. A D gene is named only where the DNA matches it firmly. Size tells how often a clone was seen (once, few, many) or the class of an expanded clone, and some rows leave it out.

TRBJ1-2,many,TRBV28,TRBD1,TGTGCCAGCAGTTCAGGGGACACAGGGGCGTTCTATGGCTACACCTTC,CASSSGDTGAFYGYTF
TRBJ2-7,many,TRBV6-2/TRBV6-3,NA,TGTGCCAGCAGTTACTCTACGCCGGGAGTGGCCGAGCAGTACTTC,CASSYSTPGVAEQYF
TRBJ1-2,NA,TRBV29-1,NA,TGCAGCGTTGAAGTCAGGGCGGGCTATGGCTACACCTTC,CSVEVRAGYGYTF
TRBJ2-6,many,TRBV12-3/TRBV12-4,NA,TGTGCCAGCACCGCCTTCTCTGGGGCCAACGTCCTGACTTTC,CASTAFSGANVLTF
TRBJ1-3,many,TRBV7-9,TRBD1,TGTGCCAGCAGCTTTGGACAGGTCGGAAACACCATATATTTT,CASSFGQVGNTIYF
TRBJ2-5,NA,TRBV6-2/TRBV6-3,TRBD1,TGTGCCAGCAGTTACTCCGGGACAGGGACCCAGTACTTC,CASSYSGTGTQYF
TRBJ1-5,many,TRBV6-1,NA,TGTGCCAGCAGATTGACAGGCCTCTATAGCAATCAGCCCCAGCATTTT,CASRLTGLYSNQPQHF
TRBJ1-5,many,TRBV7-8,TRBD1,TGTGCCAGCAGCTATCGACAGGGCGATCAGCCCCAGCATTTT,CASSYRQGDQPQHF
TRBJ1-1,many,TRBV6-1,NA,TGTGCCAGCCCCCGCCCAGGGCAGAAAAACACTGAAGCTTTCTTT,CASPRPGQKNTEAFF
TRBJ1-5,many,TRBV6-2/TRBV6-3,NA,TGTGCCAGCAGTGACCGGGGGAGTCAGCCCCAGCATTTT,CASSDRGSQPQHF
TRBJ2-7,many,TRBV12-3/TRBV12-4,NA,TGTGCCAGCAGTTTACTCCAGGGGACCTACGAGCAGTACTTC,CASSLLQGTYEQYF
TRBJ2-4,NA,TRBV12-3/TRBV12-4,TRBD1,TGTGCCAGCAGTTTATTGTTAGGACAGGGGGCCAAAAACATTCAGTACTTC,CASSLLLGQGAKNIQYF
TRBJ2-7,many,TRBV3-1,TRBD2,TGTGCCAGCAGCCGCCTCCAAGCGGGGGAGTGGGAGCAGTACTTC,CASSRLQAGEWEQYF
TRBJ1-5,NA,TRBV3-1,NA,TGTGCCAGCAGCCAAGGGCAAAGCAACAATCAGCCCCAGCATTTT,CASSQGQSNNQPQHF
TRBJ2-5,many,TRBV6-5,NA,TGTGCCAGCAGTCCCACCGGGGAAAAAGAGACCCAGTACTTC,CASSPTGEKETQYF
TRBJ2-6,many,TRBV6-2/TRBV6-3,NA,TGTGCCAGCACCCCGTGGGGTTCTGGGGCCAACGTCCTGACTTTC,CASTPWGSGANVLTF
TRBJ1-1,NA,TRBV28,NA,TGTGCCAGCAAAGTTGAAACTGAAGCTTTCTTT,CASKVETEAFF
TRBJ2-2,many,TRBV11-2,NA,TGTGCCAGCCGCTTGAGGGGTCCTAACACCGGGGAGCTGTTTTTT,CASRLRGPNTGELFF
TRBJ2-5,many,TRBV6-1,TRBD2,TGTGCCAGCACCAATCCTCGGGGGGGACGGGAGACCCAGTACTTC,CASTNPRGGRETQYF
TRBJ1-1,many,TRBV6-5,NA,TGTGCCAGCAGCTACGCAGGGCGAACTGAAGCTTTCTTT,CASSYAGRTEAFF
TRBJ1-6,NA,TRBV12-3/TRBV12-4,NA,TGTGCCAGCAGTTTCCCGGGGACGGGGTCACCCCTCCACTTT,CASSFPGTGSPLHF
TRBJ1-1,many,TRBV25-1,NA,TGTGCCAGCAGATCACAGGGAGCCACTGAAGCTTTCTTT,CASRSQGATEAFF
TRBJ2-7,many,TRBV10-1,NA,TGCGCCAGCAGTGAGGGACACGGGATCTACGAGCAGTACTTC,CASSEGHGIYEQYF
TRBJ2-7,many,TRBV28,NA,TGTGCCTACGAGGGACAAAACCTCACCCGCTCCTACGAGCAGTACTTC,CAYEGQNLTRSYEQYF
TRBJ1-1,few,TRBV5-1,TRBD1,TGCGCCAGCAGCGCCTGGACAGGGGCATATGAAGCTTTCTTT,CASSAWTGAYEAFF
TRBJ1-5,many,TRBV6-2/TRBV6-3,NA,TGTGCCAGCCGTTCGCTTGCGGGACGGAATCAGCCCCAGCATTTT,CASRSLAGRNQPQHF
TRBJ1-3,NA,TRBV7-1,TRBD1,TGTGCCAGCAGCTCCACAGGGGGTAGAAGGTTTACCGTCTCTGGAAACACCATATATTTT,CASSSTGGRRFTVSGNTIYF
TRBJ2-5,many,TRBV28,NA,TGTGCCAGCAGTTTTAGGGGGTCAGGCAGAGAGACCCAGTACTTC,CASSFRGSGRETQYF
TRBJ2-7,many,TRBV15,TRBD2,TGTGCCACCAGCAGACCTGCGGCGGGAGCGGTTGAGCAGTACTTC,CATSRPAAGAVEQYF
TRBJ1-5,many,TRBV28,NA,TGTGCCAGCAGTTCCTCAGGAAGGCCTAGTCAGCCCCAGCATTTT,CASSSSGRPSQPQHF
TRBJ1-2,NA,TRBV2,NA,TGTGCCAGCAGTGAAGCGGTTCGGTTGGCAGGCTACACCTTC,CASSEAVRLAGYTF
TRBJ2-5,many,TRBV6-5,NA,TGTGCCAGCACCGACCAGGGAGAAGAGACCCAGTACTTC,CASTDQGEETQYF
TRBJ1-5,many,TRBV12-3/TRBV12-4,NA,TGTGCCAGCAGTTCTTCTTTGGGGGCGCGGAGGCCCCAGCATTTT,CASSSSLGARRPQHF
TRBJ2-7,NA,TRBV6-1,NA,TGTGCCAGCAAGAGGGGGAGCAGATCCTACGAGCAGTACTTC,CASKRGSRSYEQYF
TRBJ2-7,many,TRBV7-6,NA,TGTGCCAGCAGCTTAGAGAATGGAGAGGGCTACGAGCAGTACTTC,CASSLENGEGYEQYF
TRBJ1-1,once,TRBV28,NA,TGTGCCAGCACCAGGGAGGGGGGGAAGAACACTGAAGCTTTCTTT,CASTREGGKNTEAFF
TRBJ2-5,NA,TRBV12-3/TRBV12-4,NA,TGTGCCACCAACACAGGGTTGGCAGAGACCCAGTACTTC,CATNTGLAETQYF
TRBJ2-5,many,TRBV28,NA,TGTGCCACCTTATACAGGGCCCGGATGGATGGATTCCCGGGAGAGACCCAGTACTTC,CATLYRARMDGFPGETQYF
TRBJ2-7,many,TRBV4-3,NA,TGCGCCAGCAGCCAGGGCGGTCGGCGCGAGCAGTACTTC,CASSQGGRREQYF
TRBJ1-1,many,TRBV5-1,NA,TGCGCCAGCAGCTCGGACCCGAACACTGAAGCTTTCTTT,CASSSDPNTEAFF
TRBJ2-7,many,TRBV12-3/TRBV12-4,TRBD1,TGTGCCAGCAGTTGGGGGACAGGGAGCAACGAGCAGTACTTC,CASSWGTGSNEQYF
TRBJ1-2,NA,TRBV28,TRBD1,TGTGCCAGCAGTTTCTCCGGGACAGGGTACTATGGCTACACCTTC,CASSFSGTGYYGYTF
TRBJ2-7,many,TRBV27,TRBD1,TGTGCCAGCAGCCAGATGGACAGGGTCTACGAGCAGTACTTC,CASSQMDRVYEQYF
TRBJ2-5,many,TRBV7-9,NA,TGTGCCAGCAGCTTACGGGAGTCAGGAGTTGAGACCCAGTACTTC,CASSLRESGVETQYF
TRBJ2-2,once,TRBV19,NA,TGTGCCAGTAGTATGTATCTTCATTCAACGAACACCGGGGAGCTGTTTTTT,CASSMYLHSTNTGELFF
TRBJ2-2,many,TRBV7-2,NA,TGTGCCAGCAGCTTTGGCCCCGTAGGCACCGGGGAGCTGTTTTTT,CASSFGPVGTGELFF
TRBJ1-2,many,TRBV4-3,NA,TGCGCCAGCAGCCAAGATAGGAGGCCGACCGGGAGCTACACCTTC,CASSQDRRPTGSYTF